These 26 T cell receptor beta chains came from one sample sequenced in a study of T cell repertoires in cytomegalovirus infection. TCRdb fed the reads into MiXCR, producing one record per CDR3 protein. The table has about 260,000 distinct CDR3 sequences, roughly 9.1% seen once; the top ten hold over 12%. The sample consisted of PBMCs. Source of these receptors: a human donor in good health (CMV status not recorded). Some clones in this sample may be carry-over from other donors' samples.

This clonotype was seen a handful of times. The rearrangement joins TRBV7-8 to TRBJ1-2; 9 bases align to TRBD1. J lost 4 bases, V lost 5 bases, and 8 bases had no gene match. This CDR3 has 15 amino acids. The germline V gene has CDR1 SGHVS and CDR2 FQNEAQ. The CDR3 sequence is CASSRSTGGLYGYTF. The CDR3 region has the DNA TGTGCCAGCAGCCGATCCACAGGGGGCCTCTATGGCTACACCTTC.

Ten or more counts support this clonotype. The chain links TRBV12-3 or TRBV12-4 to TRBJ1-2; 10 bases are shared with TRBD1. The CDR3 is 19 amino acids. The V gene end was trimmed by 3 bases and the J gene end by 5 bases; junction bases not matched to a gene: 18. The CDR3 sequence is CASSFRRDRGLTGSYGYTF. In DNA form, the CDR3 reads TGTGCCAGCAGTTTCCGCCGGGACAGGGGACTCACGGGGTCATATGGCTACACCTTC.

This clonotype was detected only a few times. The chain recombines TRBV7-2 with TRBJ1-2; TRBD1 might be the D (6 bases). The germline V gene encodes CDR1 SGHTA and CDR2 FQGNSA. With 5 bases removed from V and 4 bases from J, the gap between germline ends came to 14 bases. This CDR3 is built from 14 residues. In nucleotides, the CDR3 is TGTGCCAGCAGCCCCCGAGGGGGTCCCTATGGCTACACCTTC. Translated, it gives CASSPRGGPYGYTF.

In its sample, this clonotype was seen many times. The rearrangement links TRBV29-1 to TRBJ2-4, with 10 bases fitting TRBD2. V gave up 4 bases and J gave up 0 bases; unmatched junction bases: 6. The CDR3 has 16 amino acids. Germline CDR1 SQVTM, CDR2 ANQGSEA. The CDR3 reads CSVAGTSVGAKNIQYF. The CDR3 DNA reads TGCAGCGTTGCCGGGACTAGCGTGGGAGCCAAAAACATTCAGTACTTC.

This clonotype occurred many times. The V call is TRBV7-2, the J call TRBJ1-1; D is undetermined. The V gene's germline CDR1 is SGHTA and CDR2 FQGNSA. V lost 2 bases and J lost 5, with 15 bases in between. This CDR3 is built from 15 residues. The CDR3 nucleotides read TGTGCCAGCAGCTTAATTGGGCCGCTTCGGACTGAAGCTTTCTTT. Translation: CASSLIGPLRTEAFF. Based on the CDR3 plus reference TRBV7-2 and TRBJ1-1, the full variable domain is GAGVSQSPSNKVTEKGKDVELRCDPISGHTALYWYRQSLGQGLEFLIYFQGNSAPDKSGLPSDRFSAERTGGSVSTLTIQRTQQEDSAVYLCASSLIGPLRTEAFFGQGTRLTVV.

In this sample, this clonotype turned up many times. The chain employs TRBV7-2 and TRBJ2-3; perhaps TRBD2 as D (7 bases). Germline loops: CDR1 SGHTA, CDR2 FQGNSA. The V gene lost 4 bases and the J gene lost 8 bases, with 16 bases spanning the gap. This CDR3 spans 14 amino acids. CDR3 sequence (DNA): TGTGCCAGCAGCTCGGGGGCGGGGGTGGTTACGCAGTATTTT. This gives the protein CASSSGAGVVTQYF.

This clonotype was counted many times. J is TRBJ1-1 and V is TRBV6-1; D remains unclear. CDR3 length equals 13 residues. V was shortened by 6 bases and J by 4 bases, with 12 bases between the two germline ends. In germline, CDR1 is MNHNS, CDR2 SASEGT. For the CDR3, the DNA is TGTGCCAGCAGAGTAGTCGCTACCACTGAAGCTTTCTTT. Protein sequence: CASRVVATTEAFF.

This clonotype was seen repeatedly, ten times or more. This rearrangement joins TRBV7-2 to TRBJ2-2; 7 bases fit TRBD1. The CDR3 sequence is 18 residues long. V was clipped by 1 base and J by 5 bases; unmatched bases: 13. Germline CDR1 is SGHTA and CDR2 is FQGNSA. CDR3 region: CASSLVLLTGVKTGELFF. CDR3 DNA sequence: TGTGCCAGCAGCTTAGTCCTTCTAACAGGGGTGAAGACCGGGGAGCTGTTTTTT.

This clonotype was picked up a small number of times. The DNA for the CDR3 is TGCAGTGCTAGAGTCTCAGGGAGGTTGAGGGAGACCCAGTACTTC. Its translation: CSARVSGRLRETQYF. The chain couples TRBV20-1 to TRBJ2-5; weak D call: TRBD2 (6 bases). Germline V gene data show CDR1 as DFQATT and CDR2 as SNEGSKA (reference sequence). The CDR3 sequence is 15 residues long. V gave up 1 base and J gave up 5 bases, with 17 bases separating them.

This clonotype came up many times. The chain carries TRBV7-6 and TRBJ1-1; the D is unclear. Looked up from germline, CDR1 is SGHVS and CDR2 is FNYEAQ. Trimming left V 4 bases short and J 5 bases short, with 11 bases between. The CDR3 extends over 13 amino acids. The CDR3 bases are TGTGCCAGCAGCTCCCGGAGCTCGACTGAAGCTTTCTTT. It translates to CASSSRSSTEAFF.

In its sample, this clonotype was seen many times. The chain combines TRBV12-3 or TRBV12-4 with TRBJ2-2, with D possibly being TRBD2 (5 bases). V lost 1 base, J lost 7 bases, and 13 bases lay in between. This CDR3 spans 15 amino acids. This chain's CDR3 is CASSLVQRGSGELFF. The CDR3 DNA reads as TGTGCCAGCAGTTTAGTTCAGCGAGGGAGCGGGGAGCTGTTTTTT.

V usage is TRBV7-9 and J usage is TRBJ1-5, with D possibly TRBD1 on 5 matching bases. The V and J ends lost 4 bases and 5 bases respectively, with 15 bases between them. CDR1 SEHNR and CDR2 FQNEAQ come from the germline V gene (reference sequence). CDR3 size: 15 residues. CDR3 DNA: TGTGCCAGCAGCTCCTCTTGGGGGTCGGATCAGCCCCAGCATTTT. Amino acids: CASSSSWGSDQPQHF.

This clonotype was counted between two and nine times. The CDR3 is CARARRGSGTDTQYF. The CDR3 nucleotides read TGTGCCAGGGCGAGGAGAGGGAGCGGCACAGATACGCAGTATTTT. The chain is built from TRBV7-9 and TRBJ2-3; TRBD2 is a possible D gene (5 bases). The germline gives CDR1 SEHNR, CDR2 FQNEAQ (reference sequence). Trimming cost V 9 bases and J 1 base, with 17 bases left between them. The CDR3 has 15 residues.

This clonotype was recorded many times. The rearrangement links TRBV7-2 to TRBJ2-1; 14 bases align to TRBD2. CDR1 is SGHTA and CDR2 is FQGNSA in the germline V gene. V shed 5 bases and J 9 bases; nucleotides not matched to a gene: 12. The CDR3 has 17 amino acids. In nucleotides, the CDR3 is TGTGCCAGCAGCGCCGGACTAGCGGGAGGATTGCGGGGTGAGCAGTTCTTC. Its protein is CASSAGLAGGLRGEQFF.

Only a few counts were recorded for this clonotype. The V gene is TRBV10-3, the J gene TRBJ1-1; D gene ambiguous. Germline V gene data show CDR1 as ENHRY and CDR2 as SYGVKD. V shed 10 bases and J shed 1 base, with 16 bases lying between them. The CDR3 is 14 amino acids. CDR3 sequence: CATQAGSWNTEAFF. CDR3 sequence (DNA): TGTGCCACGCAGGCTGGCTCGTGGAACACTGAAGCTTTCTTT.

This clonotype was seen repeatedly, ten times or more. V is TRBV4-3 and J is TRBJ1-4, with a weak D call TRBD1 (6 bases). The CDR3 has 19 amino acids. Deletions cut 0 bases from V and 7 bases from J, with 24 bases between. Germline V lookup: CDR1 LGHNA, CDR2 YSLEER. CDR3 protein: CASSQDEAEDTGLAEKLFF. The CDR3 nucleotides read TGCGCCAGCAGCCAAGACGAAGCGGAGGATACAGGGTTGGCTGAAAAACTGTTTTTT.

This clonotype was seen only a few times. The chain has TRBV7-2 and TRBJ1-2, with TRBD1 identical over 7 bases. Germline CDR1 and CDR2: SGHTA and FQGNSA. The CDR3 is 14 amino acids. After removal of 4 bases from V and 7 bases from J, the junction contained 9 bases not matched to a gene. CDR3 nucleotide sequence: TGTGCCAGCAGCTCGACAGGGTTTCGGAGTGGCTACACCTTC. Protein sequence: CASSSTGFRSGYTF.

This clonotype showed up just a few times. The chain recombines TRBV5-1 with TRBJ2-5; 7 bases align to TRBD1. The CDR3 spans 14 residues. The trim removed 2 bases at V and 0 bases at J, leaving 1 base unmatched. Germline assignment: CDR1 SGHRS and CDR2 YFSETQ. For the CDR3, the DNA is TGCGCCAGCAGCTTTCAGGGGGACCAAGAGACCCAGTACTTC. Translated: CASSFQGDQETQYF. Full variable domain (missing parts from reference TRBV5-1 and TRBJ2-5): KAGVTQTPRYLIKTRGQQVTLSCSPISGHRSVSWYQQTPGQGLQFLFEYFSETQRNKGNFPGRFSGRQFSNSRSEMNVSTLELGDSALYLCASSFQGDQETQYFGPGTRLLVL.

The gene calls are TRBV14 and TRBJ2-4; 9 nucleotides line up with TRBD2. The J segment lost 6 bases and the V segment lost 3 bases, leaving 12 bases of the junction unmatched. The CDR3 length is 17 residues. The germline V gene encodes CDR1 SGHDN and CDR2 FVKESK. CDR3 coding DNA: TGTGCCAGCAGCCACTTAGCGGGAGTGGGGAGCGGAAACATTCAGTACTTC. As protein: CASSHLAGVGSGNIQYF.

This clonotype was found many times. The chain is built from TRBV20-1 and TRBJ2-1; maybe TRBD1 (6 bases). V was clipped by 6 bases and J by 0 bases, with 12 bases between them. The CDR3 runs to 14 residues. Per the germline V gene, CDR1 is DFQATT and CDR2 is SNEGSKA (reference sequence). This CDR3 is CSARDTSSYNEQFF. CDR3 nucleotides: TGCAGTGCGAGGGACACCTCCTCCTACAATGAGCAGTTCTTC.

This clonotype has ten or more counts. V is TRBV5-6 and J is TRBJ2-5, with no clear D. Trimming cost V 1 base and J 1 base, with 11 bases left between them. Germline CDR1 is SGHDT and CDR2 is YYEEEE. This CDR3 spans 15 amino acids. The CDR3 DNA reads TGTGCCAGCAGCTTGTGGTCAGCCTCCCAAGAGACCCAGTACTTC. The encoded protein is CASSLWSASQETQYF.

This clonotype was observed at least ten times. This rearrangement joins TRBV6-6 to TRBJ2-1, with 13 bases matching TRBD2. Germline assignment: CDR1 MNHNY and CDR2 SVGAGI (reference sequence). The CDR3 runs to 14 residues. Trimming at V came to 5 bases and at J to 14 bases, leaving 9 bases not matched to a gene. CDR3 residues: CASSQTSGGTGEFF. CDR3 nucleotides: TGTGCCAGCAGTCAGACTAGCGGGGGGACGGGGGAGTTCTTC.

This clonotype showed up just a few times. V and J are TRBV2 and TRBJ2-1, with 9 nucleotides matching TRBD1. Germline lookup yields CDR1 SNHLY and CDR2 FYNNEI. Trimming took 5 bases from V and 6 from J; bases not matched to a gene: 2. There are 13 residues in the CDR3. Here the CDR3 DNA reads TGTGCCAGCAGTATGGACAGGGGCAATGAGCAGTTCTTC. This sequence encodes CASSMDRGNEQFF.

This clonotype has a count of ten or more. The V call is TRBV18, the J call TRBJ1-1; the D is unclear. The CDR3 extends over 13 amino acids. Germline CDR1 is KGHSH and CDR2 is LQKENI. V was shortened by 2 bases and J by 5 bases, with 9 bases between the two germline ends. This chain's CDR3 is CASSPLEGTEAFF. CDR3 DNA sequence: TGTGCCAGCTCACCATTGGAGGGTACTGAAGCTTTCTTT.

The chain employs TRBV25-1 and TRBJ1-2, with 9 bases fitting TRBD1. V shed 3 bases and J 4 bases; nucleotides not matched to a gene: 3. The CDR3 covers 14 residues. Germline V gives CDR1 MGHDK, CDR2 SYGVNS. The CDR3 spells CASSEGQGIYGYTF. The CDR3 DNA follows: TGTGCCAGCAGTGAGGGACAGGGTATCTATGGCTACACCTTC.

This clonotype was seen only a few times. The V call is TRBV20-1, the J call TRBJ1-4, with D maybe TRBD1 (5 bases). CDR1 and CDR2 (germline): DFQATT, SNEGSKA (reference sequence). The CDR3 sequence is 12 residues long. V dropped 5 bases and J dropped 3 bases, with 7 bases sitting between them. DNA of the CDR3: TGCAGTGCTCGGGGCCCTAATGAAAAACTGTTTTTT. Amino acids: CSARGPNEKLFF.